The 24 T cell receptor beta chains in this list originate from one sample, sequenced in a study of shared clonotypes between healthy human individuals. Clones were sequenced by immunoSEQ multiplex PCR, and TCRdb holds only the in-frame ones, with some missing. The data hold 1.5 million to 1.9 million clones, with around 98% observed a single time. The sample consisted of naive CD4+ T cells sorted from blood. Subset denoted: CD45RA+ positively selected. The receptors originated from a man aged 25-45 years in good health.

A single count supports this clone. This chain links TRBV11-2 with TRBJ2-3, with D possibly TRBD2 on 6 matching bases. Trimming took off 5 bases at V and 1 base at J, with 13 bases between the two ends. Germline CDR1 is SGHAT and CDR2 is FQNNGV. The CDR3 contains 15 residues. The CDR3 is CASSPRDLRTDTQYF. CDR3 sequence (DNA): TGTGCCAGCAGCCCTCGGGACTTGCGCACAGATACGCAGTATTTT.

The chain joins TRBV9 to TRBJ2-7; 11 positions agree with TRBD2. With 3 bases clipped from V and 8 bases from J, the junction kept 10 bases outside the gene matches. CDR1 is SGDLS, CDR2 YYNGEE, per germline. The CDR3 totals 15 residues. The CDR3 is CASSETSGVPTQQYF. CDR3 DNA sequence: TGTGCCAGCAGCGAGACTAGCGGGGTCCCTACCCAGCAGTACTTC. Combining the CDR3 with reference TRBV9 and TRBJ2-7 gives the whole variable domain DSGVTQTPKHLITATGQRVTLRCSPRSGDLSVYWYQQSLDQGLQFLIQYYNGEERAKGNILERFSAQQFPDLHSELNLSSLELGDSALYFCASSETSGVPTQQYFGPGTRLTVT.

CDR3 coding DNA: TGTGCCAGCAGTGGACAGGTTAACGAGCAGTACTTC. The encoded protein is CASSGQVNEQYF. The rearrangement links TRBV28 to TRBJ2-7; 7 bases match TRBD1. Losses at the gene ends were 5 bases for V and 5 bases for J; bases not matched to a gene: 3. The germline V gene encodes CDR1 MDHEN and CDR2 SYDVKM. This CDR3 comprises 12 residues.

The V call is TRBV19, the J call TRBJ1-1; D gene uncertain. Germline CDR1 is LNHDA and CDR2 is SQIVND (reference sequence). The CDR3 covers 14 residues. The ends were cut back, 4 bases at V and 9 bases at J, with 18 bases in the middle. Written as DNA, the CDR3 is TGTGCCAGTAGTACCAACCCGATCCCAGGCCAAGCTTTCTTT. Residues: CASSTNPIPGQAFF.

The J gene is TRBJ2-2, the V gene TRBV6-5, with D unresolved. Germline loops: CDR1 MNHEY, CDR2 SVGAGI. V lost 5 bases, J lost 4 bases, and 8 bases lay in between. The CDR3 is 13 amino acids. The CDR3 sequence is CASSAKGTGELFF. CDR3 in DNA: TGTGCCAGCAGTGCGAAGGGCACCGGGGAGCTGTTTTTT.

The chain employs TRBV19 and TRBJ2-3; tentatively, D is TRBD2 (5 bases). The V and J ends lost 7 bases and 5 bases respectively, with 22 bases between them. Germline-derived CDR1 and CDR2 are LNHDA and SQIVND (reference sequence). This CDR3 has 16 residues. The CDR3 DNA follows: TGTGCCAGTACGGGCGCGCTAGCAGCCCTAGGAGATACGCAGTATTTT. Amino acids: CASTGALAALGDTQYF. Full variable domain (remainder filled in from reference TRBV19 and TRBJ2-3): DGGITQSPKYLFRKEGQNVTLSCEQNLNHDAMYWYRQDPGQGLRLIYYSQIVNDFQKGDIAEGYSVSREKKESFPLTVTSAQKNPTAFYLCASTGALAALGDTQYFGPGTRLTVL.

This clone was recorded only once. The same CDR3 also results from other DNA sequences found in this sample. CDR3 sequence: CASSGRTGSTDTQYF. DNA for the CDR3: TGTGCCAGCAGCGGACGGACAGGGTCGACAGATACGCAGTATTTT. The chain recombines TRBV9 with TRBJ2-3; TRBD1 agrees at 8 bases. V gave up 3 bases and J gave up 3 bases; unmatched junction bases: 6. In germline, CDR1 is SGDLS, CDR2 YYNGEE. The CDR3 has 15 amino acids.

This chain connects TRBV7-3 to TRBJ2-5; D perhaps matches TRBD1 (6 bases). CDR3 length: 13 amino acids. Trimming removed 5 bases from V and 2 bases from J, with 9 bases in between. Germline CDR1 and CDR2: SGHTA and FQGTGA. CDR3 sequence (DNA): TGTGCCAGCAGCCGGACAGTTCAAGAGACCCAGTACTTC. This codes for CASSRTVQETQYF.

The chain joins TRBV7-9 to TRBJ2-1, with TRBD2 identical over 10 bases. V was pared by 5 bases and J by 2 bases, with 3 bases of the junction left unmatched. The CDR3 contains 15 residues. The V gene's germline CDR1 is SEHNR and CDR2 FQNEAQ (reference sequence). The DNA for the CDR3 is TGTGCCAGCAGCGAAACTAGCGGGGCCTACAATGAGCAGTTCTTC. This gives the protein CASSETSGAYNEQFF.

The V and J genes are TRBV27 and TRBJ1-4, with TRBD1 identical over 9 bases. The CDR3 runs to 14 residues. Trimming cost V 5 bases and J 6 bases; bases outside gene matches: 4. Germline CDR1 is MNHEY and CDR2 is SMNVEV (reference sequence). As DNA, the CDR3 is TGTGCCAGCAGTCAACAGGGGGCGCATGAAAAACTGTTTTTT. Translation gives CASSQQGAHEKLFF.

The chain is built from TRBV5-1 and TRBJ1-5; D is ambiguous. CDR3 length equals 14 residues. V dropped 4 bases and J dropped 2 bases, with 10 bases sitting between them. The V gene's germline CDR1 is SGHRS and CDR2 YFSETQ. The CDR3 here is CASSPDGGNQPQHF. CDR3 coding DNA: TGCGCCAGCAGCCCGGATGGGGGCAATCAGCCCCAGCATTTT.

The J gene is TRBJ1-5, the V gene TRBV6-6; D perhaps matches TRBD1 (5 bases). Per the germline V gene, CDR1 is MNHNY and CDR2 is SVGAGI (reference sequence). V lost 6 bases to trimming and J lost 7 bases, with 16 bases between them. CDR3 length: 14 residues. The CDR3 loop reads CASRYRDRGQPQHF. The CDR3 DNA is TGTGCCAGCAGGTACCGGGACCGCGGGCAGCCCCAGCATTTT.

CDR3 in DNA: TGTGCCAGTAGTAACTCAGTGGGGGGGGAGTACGAGCAGTACTTC. Translated, it gives CASSNSVGGEYEQYF. This rearrangement joins TRBV19 to TRBJ2-7, with 7 bases lining up with TRBD2. Germline loops: CDR1 LNHDA, CDR2 SQIVND (reference sequence). The CDR3 covers 15 residues. Trimming took 4 bases from V and 4 from J; bases not matched to a gene: 10.

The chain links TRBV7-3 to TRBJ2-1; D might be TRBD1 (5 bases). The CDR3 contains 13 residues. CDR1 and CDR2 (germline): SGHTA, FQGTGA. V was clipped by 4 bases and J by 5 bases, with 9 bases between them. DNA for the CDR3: TGTGCCAGCAGCTCCCGACAGAACAATGAGCAGTTCTTC. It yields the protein CASSSRQNNEQFF. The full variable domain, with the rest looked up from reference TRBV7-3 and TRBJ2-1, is GAGVSQTPSNKVTEKGKYVELRCDPISGHTALYWYRQSLGQGPEFLIYFQGTGAADDSGLPNDRFFAVRPEGSVSTLKIQRTERGDSAVYLCASSSRQNNEQFFGPGTRLTVL.

The CDR3 region has the DNA TGCGCCAGCTCCGCCAGTGGAACCGATACGCAGTATTTT. Its translation is CASSASGTDTQYF. J is TRBJ2-3 and V is TRBV10-1; D is unresolved. Germline assignment: CDR1 WNHNN and CDR2 SYGVQD (reference sequence). V lost 8 bases and J 6 bases, leaving 15 bases between the germline ends. The CDR3 spans 13 residues.

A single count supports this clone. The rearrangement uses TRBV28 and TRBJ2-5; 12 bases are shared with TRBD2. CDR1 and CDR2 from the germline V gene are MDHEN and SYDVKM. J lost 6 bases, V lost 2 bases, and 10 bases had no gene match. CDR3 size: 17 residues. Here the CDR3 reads CASSLAGTSGYFQTQYF. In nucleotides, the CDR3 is TGTGCCAGCAGTTTAGCCGGGACTAGCGGGTACTTTCAGACCCAGTACTTC.

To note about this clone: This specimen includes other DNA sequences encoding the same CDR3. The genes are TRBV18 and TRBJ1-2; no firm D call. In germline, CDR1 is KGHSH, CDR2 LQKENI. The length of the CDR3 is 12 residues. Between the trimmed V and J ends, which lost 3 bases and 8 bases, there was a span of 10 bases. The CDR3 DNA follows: TGTGCCAGCTCACCTGGCGGCGGAGGCTACACCTTC. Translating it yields CASSPGGGGYTF.

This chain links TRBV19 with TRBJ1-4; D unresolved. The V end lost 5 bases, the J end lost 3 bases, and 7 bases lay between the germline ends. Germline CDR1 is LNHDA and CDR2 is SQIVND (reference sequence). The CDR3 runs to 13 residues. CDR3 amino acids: CASSHGSNEKLFF. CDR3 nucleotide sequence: TGTGCCAGTAGTCACGGATCTAATGAAAAACTGTTTTTT.

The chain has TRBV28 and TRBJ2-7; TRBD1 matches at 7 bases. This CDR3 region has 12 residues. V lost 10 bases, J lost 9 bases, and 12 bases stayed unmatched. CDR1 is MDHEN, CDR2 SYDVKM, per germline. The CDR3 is CATSDRARGQYF. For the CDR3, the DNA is TGTGCCACCTCCGACAGGGCCCGGGGGCAGTACTTC.

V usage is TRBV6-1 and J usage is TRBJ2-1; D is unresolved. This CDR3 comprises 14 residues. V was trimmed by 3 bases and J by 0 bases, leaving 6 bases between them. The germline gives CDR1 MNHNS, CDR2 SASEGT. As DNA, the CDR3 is TGTGCCAGCAGTGAGGGGTACTCCTACAATGAGCAGTTCTTC. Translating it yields CASSEGYSYNEQFF.

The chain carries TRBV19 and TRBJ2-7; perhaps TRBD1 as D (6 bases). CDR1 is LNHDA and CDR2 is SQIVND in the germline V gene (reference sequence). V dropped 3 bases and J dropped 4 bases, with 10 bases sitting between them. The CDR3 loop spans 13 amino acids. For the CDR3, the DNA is TGTGCCAGTAGTATGTCCAGGGGATACGAGCAGTACTTC. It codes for CASSMSRGYEQYF.

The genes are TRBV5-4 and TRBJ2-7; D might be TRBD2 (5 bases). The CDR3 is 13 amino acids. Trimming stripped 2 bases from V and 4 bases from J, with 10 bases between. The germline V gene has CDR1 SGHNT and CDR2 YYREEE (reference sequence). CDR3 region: CASSFGSGYEQYF. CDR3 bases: TGTGCCAGCAGCTTTGGCAGCGGATACGAGCAGTACTTC.

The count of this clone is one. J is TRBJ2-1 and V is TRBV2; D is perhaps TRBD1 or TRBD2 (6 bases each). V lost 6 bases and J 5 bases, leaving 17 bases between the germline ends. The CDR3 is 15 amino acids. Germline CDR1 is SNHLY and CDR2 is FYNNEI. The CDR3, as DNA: TGTGCCAGCAGCGAGGACGGTGGGGGGCACAATGAGCAGTTCTTC. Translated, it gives CASSEDGGGHNEQFF.

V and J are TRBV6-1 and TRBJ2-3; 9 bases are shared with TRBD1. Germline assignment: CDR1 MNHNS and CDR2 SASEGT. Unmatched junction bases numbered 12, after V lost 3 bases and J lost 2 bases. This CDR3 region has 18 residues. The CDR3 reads CASSDWEGTGWNTDTQYF. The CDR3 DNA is TGTGCCAGCAGTGATTGGGAAGGGACAGGGTGGAACACAGATACGCAGTATTTT.